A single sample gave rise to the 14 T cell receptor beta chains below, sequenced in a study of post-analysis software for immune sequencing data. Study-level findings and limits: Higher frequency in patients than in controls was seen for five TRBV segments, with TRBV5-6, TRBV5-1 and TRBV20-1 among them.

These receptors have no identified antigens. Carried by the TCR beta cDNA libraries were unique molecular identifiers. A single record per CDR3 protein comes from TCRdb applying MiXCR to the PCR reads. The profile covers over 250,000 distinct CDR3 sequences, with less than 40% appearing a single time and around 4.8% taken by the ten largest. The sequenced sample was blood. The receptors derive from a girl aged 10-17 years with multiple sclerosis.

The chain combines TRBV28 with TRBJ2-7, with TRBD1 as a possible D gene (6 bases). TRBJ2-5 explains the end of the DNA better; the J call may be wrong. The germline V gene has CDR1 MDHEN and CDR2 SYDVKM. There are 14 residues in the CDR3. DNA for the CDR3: TGTGCCAGCAGTATCCGACAGGCGTGGGAGACCCAGTACTTC. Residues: CASSIRQAWETQYF.

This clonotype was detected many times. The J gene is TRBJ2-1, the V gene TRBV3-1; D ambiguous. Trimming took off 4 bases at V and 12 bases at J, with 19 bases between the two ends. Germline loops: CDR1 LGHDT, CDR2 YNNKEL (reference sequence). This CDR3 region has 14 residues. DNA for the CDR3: TGTGCCAGCAGCCCGACCGGGCCTCTCGTCAGGCAGTTCTTC. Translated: CASSPTGPLVRQFF.

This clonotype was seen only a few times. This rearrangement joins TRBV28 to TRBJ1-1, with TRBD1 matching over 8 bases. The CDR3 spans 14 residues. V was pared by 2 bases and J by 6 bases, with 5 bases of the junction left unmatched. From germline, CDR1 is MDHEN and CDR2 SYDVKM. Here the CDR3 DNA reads TGTGCCAGCAGTTTAGGAGGGGGACAGGCTGAAGCTTTCTTT. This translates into CASSLGGGQAEAFF.

CDR3 DNA: TGTGCCAGCAAGGGACAGGGGGCAAATGAGCAGTTCTTC. Protein: CASKGQGANEQFF. This sequence joins TRBV6-1 and TRBJ2-1, with TRBD1 matching 12 bases. Trimming removed 7 bases from V and 7 bases from J; junction bases left unmatched: 2. The CDR3 has 13 amino acids. CDR1 is MNHNS, CDR2 SASEGT, per germline.

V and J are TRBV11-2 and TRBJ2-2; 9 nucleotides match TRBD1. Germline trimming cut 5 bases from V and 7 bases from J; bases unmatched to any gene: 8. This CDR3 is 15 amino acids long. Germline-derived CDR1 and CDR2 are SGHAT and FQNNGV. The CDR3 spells CASSPRTGAVGELFF. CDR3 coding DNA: TGTGCCAGCAGCCCCCGGACAGGGGCGGTCGGGGAGCTGTTTTTT.

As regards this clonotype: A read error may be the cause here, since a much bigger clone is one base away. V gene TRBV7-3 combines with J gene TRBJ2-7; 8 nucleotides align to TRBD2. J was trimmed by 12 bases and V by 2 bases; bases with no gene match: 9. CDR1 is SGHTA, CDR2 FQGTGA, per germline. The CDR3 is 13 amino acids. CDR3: CASSLEAGVFLYF. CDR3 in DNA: TGTGCCAGCAGCTTAGAAGCGGGAGTATTTTTGTACTTC.

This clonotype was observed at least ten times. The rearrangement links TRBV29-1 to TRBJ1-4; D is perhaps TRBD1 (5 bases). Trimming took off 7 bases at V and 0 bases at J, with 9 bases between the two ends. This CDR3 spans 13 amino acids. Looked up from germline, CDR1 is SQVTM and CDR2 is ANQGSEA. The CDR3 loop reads CSADSPTNEKLFF. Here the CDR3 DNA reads TGCAGCGCTGACAGCCCAACTAATGAAAAACTGTTTTTT.

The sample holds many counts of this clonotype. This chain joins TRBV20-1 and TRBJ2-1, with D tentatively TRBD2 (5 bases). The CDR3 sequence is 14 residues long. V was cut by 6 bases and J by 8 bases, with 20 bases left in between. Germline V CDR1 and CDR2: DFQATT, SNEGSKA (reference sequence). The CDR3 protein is CSAEGGGGRDEQFF. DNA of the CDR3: TGCAGTGCCGAGGGCGGAGGCGGTAGAGATGAGCAGTTCTTC.

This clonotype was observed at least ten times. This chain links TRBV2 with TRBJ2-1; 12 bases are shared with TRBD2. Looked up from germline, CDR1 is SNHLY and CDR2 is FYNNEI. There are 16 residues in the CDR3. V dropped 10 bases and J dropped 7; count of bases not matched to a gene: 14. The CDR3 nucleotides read TGTGCCACCTTTCGGGCGGCTAGCGGGAGGGGGAATGAGCAGTTCTTC. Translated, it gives CATFRAASGRGNEQFF.

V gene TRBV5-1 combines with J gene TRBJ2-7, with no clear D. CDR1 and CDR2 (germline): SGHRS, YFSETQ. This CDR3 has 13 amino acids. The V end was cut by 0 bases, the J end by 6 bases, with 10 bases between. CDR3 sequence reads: CASSLASSTEQYF. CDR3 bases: TGCGCCAGCAGCTTGGCGAGTAGTACCGAGCAGTACTTC.

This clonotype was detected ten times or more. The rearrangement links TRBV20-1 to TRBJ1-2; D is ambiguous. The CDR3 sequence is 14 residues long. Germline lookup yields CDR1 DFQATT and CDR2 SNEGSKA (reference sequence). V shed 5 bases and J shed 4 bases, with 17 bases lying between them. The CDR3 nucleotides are TGCAGTGCTGTGGATAGCGGGGAATCCTATGGCTACACCTTC. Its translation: CSAVDSGESYGYTF.

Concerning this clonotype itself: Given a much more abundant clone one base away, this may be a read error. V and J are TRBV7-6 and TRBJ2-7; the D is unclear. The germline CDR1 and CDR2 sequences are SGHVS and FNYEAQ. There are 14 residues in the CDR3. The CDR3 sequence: CASNLMADSYEQYF. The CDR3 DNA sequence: TGTGCCAGCAACTTAATGGCAGACTCCTACGAGCAGTACTTC.

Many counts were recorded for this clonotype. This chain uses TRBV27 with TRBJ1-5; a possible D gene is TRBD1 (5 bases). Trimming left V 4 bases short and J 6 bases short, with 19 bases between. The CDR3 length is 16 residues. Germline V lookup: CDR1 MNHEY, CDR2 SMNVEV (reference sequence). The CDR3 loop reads CASSSALGGRAQPQHF. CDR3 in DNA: TGTGCCAGCAGTTCCGCACTAGGTGGCAGGGCTCAGCCCCAGCATTTT.

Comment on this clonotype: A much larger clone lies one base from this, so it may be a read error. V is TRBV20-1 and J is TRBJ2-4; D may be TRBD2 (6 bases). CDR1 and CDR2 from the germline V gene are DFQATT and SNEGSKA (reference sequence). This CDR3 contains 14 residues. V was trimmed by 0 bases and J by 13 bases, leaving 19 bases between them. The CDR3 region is CSARDYQPREIQYF. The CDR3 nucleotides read TGCAGTGCTAGAGATTATCAGCCCCGGGAGATCCAGTACTTC.